Listed here are 6 T cell receptor beta chains from one sample, sequenced in a study of OX40 agonist ivuxolimab in advanced cancers. TCRdb's table, derived via immunoSEQ multiplex PCR, lists solely in-frame clones and lacks some. The table records some 87,000 clones, roughly 88% of them present only once. The sample here was CD4+ or CD8+ T cells sorted from blood, taken in a trial of the OX40 agonist ivuxolimab. The receptor set was obtained from an adult with an advanced solid tumor such as melanoma, head and neck, liver or kidney cancer.

This chain connects TRBV19 to TRBJ1-4; D not certain. The CDR3 extends over 15 amino acids. Germline V gene data show CDR1 as LNHDA and CDR2 as SQIVND (reference sequence). The ends were cut back, 5 bases at V and 0 bases at J, with 10 bases in the middle. The CDR3 region has the DNA TGTGCCAGTAGTTGGCCTGGTACAACTAATGAAAAACTGTTTTTT. This codes for CASSWPGTTNEKLFF. Full variable domain (outside the CDR3, taken from reference TRBV19 and TRBJ1-4): DGGITQSPKYLFRKEGQNVTLSCEQNLNHDAMYWYRQDPGQGLRLIYYSQIVNDFQKGDIAEGYSVSREKKESFPLTVTSAQKNPTAFYLCASSWPGTTNEKLFFGSGTQLSVL.

The gene calls are TRBV11-2 and TRBJ2-3; 10 positions agree with TRBD1. The CDR3 contains 16 residues. Germline V gene sequence: CDR1 SGHAT, CDR2 FQNNGV. With V trimmed by 1 base and J by 4 bases, 5 bases remained unmatched. The DNA for the CDR3 is TGTGCCAGCAGCTTAGTGGGACAGGGGCGGGCAGATACGCAGTATTTT. This gives the protein CASSLVGQGRADTQYF.

The chain links TRBV5-4 to TRBJ2-7; the D is unclear. Trimming took 0 bases from V and 3 from J, leaving 7 bases between them. The germline CDR1 and CDR2 sequences are SGHNT and YYREEE (reference sequence). The CDR3 covers 13 residues. The DNA of the CDR3 is TGTGCCAGCAGCTTGGGCAACTTCTACGAGCAGTACTTC. This sequence encodes CASSLGNFYEQYF.

This chain joins TRBV4-3 and TRBJ1-2; TRBD1 matches 7 bases. From germline, CDR1 is LGHNA and CDR2 YSLEER. The CDR3 is 16 residues long. With V trimmed by 0 bases and J by 4 bases, 8 bases remained unmatched. The CDR3 reads CASSQDQGQSSYGYTF. CDR3 DNA: TGCGCCAGCAGCCAAGATCAGGGACAGAGCTCCTATGGCTACACCTTC.

The V and J genes are TRBV7-2 and TRBJ1-5; no reliable D call. This CDR3 spans 13 amino acids. The germline V and J ends were trimmed by 3 bases and 7 bases, with 10 bases remaining between them. Germline CDR1 and CDR2: SGHTA and FQGNSA. The CDR3 loop is CASSLYLGQPQHF. The CDR3 nucleotides are TGTGCCAGCAGCTTGTACTTGGGACAGCCCCAGCATTTT. The whole variable domain, remainder taken from reference TRBV7-2 and TRBJ1-5, is GAGVSQSPSNKVTEKGKDVELRCDPISGHTALYWYRQSLGQGLEFLIYFQGNSAPDKSGLPSDRFSAERTGGSVSTLTIQRTQQEDSAVYLCASSLYLGQPQHFGDGTRLSIL.

The V call is TRBV30, the J call TRBJ2-5; weak D call: TRBD2 (5 bases). The CDR3 covers 13 residues. The germline CDR1 and CDR2 sequences are GTSNPN and SVGIG (reference sequence). V was cut by 5 bases and J by 2 bases, with 12 bases left in between. CDR3 DNA sequence: TGTGCCTGGGAGAGCGGACCTCAAGAGACCCAGTACTTC. Residues: CAWESGPQETQYF.